This T cell receptor beta chain emerged from a study of shared clonotypes between healthy human individuals. TCRdb's table, derived via immunoSEQ multiplex PCR, lists solely in-frame clones and lacks some. The sample has 2 million to 2.5 million clones; less than 95% are singletons. The V gene's germline CDR1 is SGHNT and CDR2 YYREEE (reference sequence). V was clipped by 4 bases and J by 7 bases; unmatched bases: 11. The CDR3 is made up of 14 amino acids. Sequenced: naive CD4+ T cells from PBMCs. Described subset: CD45RA+ positively selected. This sequence joins TRBV5-4 and TRBJ2-7; 7 nucleotides line up with TRBD2. The TCR originated in a man aged 18-30 years in good health. Some clones in this sample may be carry-over from other donors' samples. Written as DNA, the CDR3 is TGTGCCAGCAGCCCCCTGGGAGGGCCAGGTGAGCAGTACTTC. This translates into CASSPLGGPGEQYF.